Following are 26 T cell receptor beta chains from one sample sequenced in a study of T cells in women clearing cervical HPV infection. Sequencing was performed with immunoSEQ multiplex PCR; in TCRdb, only in-frame clones are kept and a portion is missing. The listing records 30,000 to 35,000 clones. Sequencing input: blood buffy coat. The receptors here all came from a woman between 18 and 70 years old with a cervical HPV16 infection that either progressed to CIN3+ or cleared (not recorded which).

This clone is classed as medium-sized by frequency. Coverage ceases 3 residues before the CDR3 finishes, and the germline J gene fills in the end. The identical CDR3 is also encoded by other nucleotide sequences in the sample. This rearrangement joins TRBV7-9 to TRBJ2-2; 7 bases are a match to TRBD1. J gave up 0 bases and V 6 bases, and 4 bases lay outside the gene matches. Per germline, CDR1 SEHNR and CDR2 FQNEAQ (reference sequence). The CDR3 loop spans 15 amino acids. The CDR3 sequence: CASRPGTANTGELFF. The covered CDR3 bases are TGTGCCAGCAGACCCGGGACAGCGAACACCGGGGAG. Full variable domain (outside the CDR3, taken from reference TRBV7-9 and TRBJ2-2): DTGVSQNPRHKITKRGQNVTFRCDPISEHNRLYWYRQTLGQGPEFLTYFQNEAQLEKSRLLSDRFSAERPKGSFSTLEIQRTEQGDSAMYLCASRPGTANTGELFFGEGSRLTVL.

As regards this clone: The missing CDR3 end, 3 residues past where the read stops, is filled in from the germline J gene. The rearrangement links TRBV5-1 to TRBJ2-5; D might be TRBD1 (6 bases). The CDR3 consists of 16 residues. V lost 3 bases to trimming and J lost 0 bases, with 15 bases between them. Germline V gene data show CDR1 as SGHRS and CDR2 as YFSETQ. The CDR3 reads CASSSGQPLYQETQYF. Partial CDR3 DNA: TGCGCCAGCAGCTCCGGACAGCCATTGTACCAAGAGACC.

As concerns this clone: From the germline J gene comes the end of the CDR3, since the read stops 3 residues before it. V gene TRBV20-1 combines with J gene TRBJ2-3; TRBD1 is a possible D gene (6 bases). Germline V gives CDR1 DFQATT, CDR2 SNEGSKA (reference sequence). V lost 4 bases, J lost 2 bases, and 16 bases lay in between. The CDR3 runs 15 residues. Here the CDR3 reads CSAISAGANTDTQYF. Incomplete CDR3 DNA: TGCAGTGCTATCTCGGCAGGGGCGAACACAGATACG.

About this clone: The DNA ends 3 residues before the CDR3 does, and the rest of the CDR3 is filled in from the germline J gene. The chain joins TRBV5-6 to TRBJ2-3, with D maybe TRBD1 (5 bases). Germline CDR1 SGHDT, CDR2 YYEEEE. The CDR3 runs to 12 residues. CDR3 DNA, as far as it was read: TGTGCCAGCAGCCGAACCCAGGGTTCG. As protein: CASSRTQGS. The CDR3 in its entirety is CASSRTQGSQYF.

Of note for this clone: The CDR3 end falls 3 residues outside the read, so it is completed with the germline J gene. V usage is TRBV7-8 and J usage is TRBJ2-1, with TRBD2 matching over 7 bases. Germline CDR1 SGHVS, CDR2 FQNEAQ. V lost 4 bases and J lost 4; bases outside the gene matches: 10. The length of the CDR3 is 16 residues. The CDR3 bases that were read are TGTGCCAGCAGCTGGGGAGGGCTAGCGGTGTACAATGAG. Encoded protein: CASSWGGLAVYNE. The CDR3 in its entirety is CASSWGGLAVYNEQFF.

About this clone itself: Sequencing ends 3 residues short of the CDR3 end; the germline J gene provides the rest. This sequence joins TRBV10-3 and TRBJ1-1; the D is unclear. Trimming left V 4 bases short and J 1 base short, with 7 bases between. CDR3 length: 13 residues. Germline assignment: CDR1 ENHRY and CDR2 SYGVKD. The chain's CDR3 is CAISGPTNTEAFF. Partial CDR3 DNA: TGTGCCATCAGTGGGCCAACGAACACTGAA.

Comment on this clone: Read data end 3 residues before the CDR3 end; the end is taken from the germline J gene. V and J are TRBV20-1 and TRBJ2-2, with 8 bases lining up with TRBD1. The V segment lost 2 bases and the J segment 3 bases; nucleotides outside the gene matches: 2. Per the germline V gene, CDR1 is DFQATT and CDR2 is SNEGSKA (reference sequence). The CDR3 spans 14 residues. Partial CDR3 DNA: TGCAGTGCTAGACCGGGACAGGACACCGGGGAG. Its translation is CSARPGQDTGE. From start to end, the CDR3 is CSARPGQDTGELFF.

For this clone: Read sequence stops 3 residues before the CDR3 end, and the germline J gene provides the missing end. This chain links TRBV27 with TRBJ2-7; perhaps TRBD1 as D (6 bases). Germline V gives CDR1 MNHEY, CDR2 SMNVEV (reference sequence). Between the trimmed V and J ends, which lost 6 bases and 2 bases, there was a span of 11 bases. The CDR3 loop spans 13 amino acids. The CDR3 is CASSTGSTYEQYF. CDR3 bases read: TGTGCCAGCAGCACAGGGTCGACCTACGAG.

Points on this clone: The CDR3 end falls 3 residues outside the read, so it is completed with the germline J gene. V usage is TRBV20-1 and J usage is TRBJ2-7; possibly TRBD2 for D (5 bases). The CDR3 covers 13 residues. CDR1 and CDR2 (germline): DFQATT, SNEGSKA (reference sequence). Trimming removed 5 bases from V and 0 bases from J, with 11 bases in between. The CDR3 sequence is CSAPQTTSYEQYF. The CDR3 DNA, read in part, is TGCAGTGCTCCTCAGACTACCTCCTACGAG.

About this clone itself: The read gets to within 3 residues of the CDR3 end, and the germline J gene fills in the rest. The chain combines TRBV2 with TRBJ2-3; the match to TRBD2 covers 8 bases. CDR1 is SNHLY, CDR2 FYNNEI, per germline. The V segment lost 9 bases and the J segment 3 bases; nucleotides outside the gene matches: 14. This CDR3 comprises 16 residues. The covered CDR3 bases are TGTGCCAGACTTGGACGGGGGGGTATTTGTACAGATACG. Amino acids: CARLGRGGICTDT. The whole CDR3 protein reads CARLGRGGICTDTQYF.

Comments on this clone: The sequence runs out 3 residues before the end of the CDR3; the remainder is reconstructed from the germline J gene. The rearrangement uses TRBV2 and TRBJ2-7; TRBD1 is a possible D gene (5 bases). V shed 6 bases and J shed 6 bases, with 12 bases lying between them. CDR1 is SNHLY, CDR2 FYNNEI, per germline. The CDR3 covers 12 residues. The part of the CDR3 DNA that was read is TGTGCCAGCAGCCTTGGGGCCTTCGAG. This translates into CASSLGAFE. The full CDR3 protein is CASSLGAFEQYF.

A note on this clone: Coverage ceases 3 residues before the CDR3 finishes, and the germline J gene fills in the end. Other DNA sequences in this specimen translate into the identical CDR3. J is TRBJ1-1 and V is TRBV5-6; D unresolved. CDR3 size: 14 residues. Trimming left V 4 bases short and J 3 bases short, with 13 bases between. Germline V gene sequence: CDR1 SGHDT, CDR2 YYEEEE. The CDR3 bases that were read are TGTGCCAGCAGCCGTGTCGATAGGGACACTGAA. Protein: CASSRVDRDTE. In full, the CDR3 is CASSRVDRDTEAFF.

To note about this clone: The read comes to an end 3 residues before the CDR3 does, leaving the germline J gene to fill in the end. The chain joins TRBV30 to TRBJ2-1, with D maybe TRBD2 (5 bases). The CDR3 covers 12 residues. Germline V lookup: CDR1 GTSNPN, CDR2 SVGIG (reference sequence). V lost 0 bases and J lost 7, with 7 bases in between. CDR3 in amino acids: CAWSVSGNEQFF. The covered CDR3 bases are TGTGCCTGGAGTGTAAGCGGTAATGAG.

About this clone itself: The CDR3 extends 3 residues past the end of the read, so its final part is completed from the germline J gene. The rearrangement links TRBV20-1 to TRBJ2-7, with D unresolved. The V end was cut by 5 bases, the J end by 0 bases, with 11 bases between. Germline V gene data show CDR1 as DFQATT and CDR2 as SNEGSKA (reference sequence). The CDR3 length is 13 residues. CDR3 bases read: TGCAGTGCTGGGCCCAAATTCTCCTACGAG. Its translation: CSAGPKFSYE. The whole CDR3 is CSAGPKFSYEQYF.

About this clone: The read terminates 3 residues ahead of where the CDR3 ends, so the germline J gene completes it. The chain carries TRBV20-1 and TRBJ2-5; TRBD2 matches 10 bases. This CDR3 is 15 amino acids long. V shed 5 bases, J shed 5 bases, and the junction held 11 bases outside the gene matches. Per the germline V gene, CDR1 is DFQATT and CDR2 is SNEGSKA (reference sequence). The CDR3 sequence: CSAHTTSGPLETQYF. CDR3 bases read: TGCAGTGCTCACACGACTAGCGGGCCTCTGGAGACC.

The CDR3 here is CASSLQLDEQYF. CDR3 DNA (partial): TGTGCCAGCAGCTTGCAACTAGACGAG. The rearrangement uses TRBV7-2 and TRBJ2-7; D is perhaps TRBD2 (5 bases). Read coverage stops 3 residues before the CDR3 terminus; the germline J gene supplies the remainder. Germline CDR1 and CDR2: SGHTA and FQGNSA. This CDR3 has 12 residues. V dropped 3 bases and J dropped 5 bases, with 8 bases sitting between them.

With regard to this clone: Read sequence stops 3 residues before the CDR3 end, and the germline J gene provides the missing end. The chain uses TRBV16 and TRBJ1-5; D not resolved. CDR1 and CDR2 (germline): KGHSY, FQNENV. The V end lost 2 bases, the J end lost 0 bases, and 14 bases lay between the germline ends. The CDR3 consists of 17 residues. The chain's CDR3 is CASSQGGLSYSNQPQHF. The sequenced CDR3 bases are TGTGCCAGCAGCCAAGGCGGGTTGTCTTATAGCAATCAGCCC.

Of note for this clone: The observed sequence ends 3 residues before the CDR3 terminus, with the missing tail filled in from the germline J gene. The chain has TRBV20-1 and TRBJ2-2, with TRBD1 as a possible D gene (6 bases). Germline V gene sequence: CDR1 DFQATT, CDR2 SNEGSKA (reference sequence). Trimming left V 6 bases short and J 5 bases short, with 19 bases between. This CDR3 has 15 residues. Incomplete CDR3 DNA: TGCAGTGCACCTCAGGGGCTGTCTGGGACCGGGGAG. Its translation is CSAPQGLSGTGE. The whole CDR3 protein is CSAPQGLSGTGELFF.

Details on this clone: The CDR3 extends 3 residues past the end of the read, so its final part is completed from the germline J gene. The rearrangement links TRBV5-5 to TRBJ2-1; D is possibly TRBD1 (5 bases). The CDR3 consists of 12 residues. Germline V gene sequence: CDR1 SGHKS, CDR2 YYEKEE (reference sequence). Trimming took 4 bases from V and 5 from J, leaving 7 bases between them. The CDR3 loop is CASSTGNNEQFF. CDR3 DNA, as far as it was read: TGTGCCAGCAGCACAGGCAACAATGAG.

As concerns this clone: The read gets to within 3 residues of the CDR3 end, and the germline J gene fills in the rest. The chain has TRBV5-1 and TRBJ2-7; D perhaps matches TRBD1 (6 bases). CDR1 SGHRS and CDR2 YFSETQ come from the germline V gene. V was trimmed by 0 bases and J by 2 bases, leaving 9 bases between them. This CDR3 is built from 14 residues. The CDR3 spells CASSLEQGPYEQYF. Partial CDR3 DNA: TGCGCCAGCAGCTTGGAGCAGGGGCCCTACGAG.

With respect to this clone: The CDR3 end lies 3 residues beyond the end of the read and is filled in from the germline J gene. The chain links TRBV5-1 to TRBJ2-5; the D gene is possibly TRBD1 (5 bases). The CDR3 length is 14 residues. Trimming pared 5 bases from V and 2 bases from J, leaving 13 bases between. The germline V gene encodes CDR1 SGHRS and CDR2 YFSETQ. The CDR3 reads CASRTTDRQETQYF. CDR3 DNA (partial): TGCGCCAGCAGGACCACCGACAGACAAGAGACC.

Of note for this clone: With the read ending 3 residues before the CDR3 end, the germline J gene is used to fill in that end. V gene TRBV6-2 or TRBV6-3 combines with J gene TRBJ1-6, with 8 positions matching TRBD1. The V gene's germline CDR1 is MNHEY and CDR2 SVGEGT. This CDR3 region has 14 residues. V was pared by 6 bases and J by 11 bases, with 9 bases of the junction left unmatched. The CDR3 sequence is CASSAGTGGAPLHF. The sequenced CDR3 bases are TGTGCCAGCAGCGCCGGGACAGGAGGGGCACCC.

As to this clone: The read ends 3 residues shy of where the CDR3 ends; the end is completed using the germline J gene. The chain recombines TRBV7-8 with TRBJ1-1, with D hard to call. The length of the CDR3 is 14 residues. Germline V lookup: CDR1 SGHVS, CDR2 FQNEAQ. Trimming pared 5 bases from V and 0 bases from J, leaving 10 bases between. The covered CDR3 bases are TGTGCCAGCAGCCCCATGTCATTGAACACTGAA. Amino acids: CASSPMSLNTE. The CDR3, in full, reads CASSPMSLNTEAFF.

As concerns this clone: The CDR3 end is not reached by the read, which stops 3 residues before it; the germline J gene fills it in. The rearrangement joins TRBV30 to TRBJ2-2, with D perhaps TRBD1 (5 bases). Germline CDR1 reads GTSNPN; CDR2 reads SVGIG (reference sequence). Trimming removed 5 bases from V and 9 bases from J, with 10 bases in between. The CDR3 has 11 residues. The CDR3 spells CAWGAGRELFF. The CDR3 DNA, read in part, is TGTGCCTGGGGGGCCGGCCGGGAG.

Worth noting for this clone: Read data end 3 residues before the CDR3 end; the end is taken from the germline J gene. The genes are TRBV7-9 and TRBJ2-2; 7 bases map to TRBD1. The length of the CDR3 is 13 residues. CDR1 is SEHNR, CDR2 FQNEAQ, per germline (reference sequence). The CDR3 loop is CASSWDSFGELFF. The part of the CDR3 DNA that was read is TGTGCCAGCAGCTGGGACAGCTTCGGTGAG.

For this clone: The read terminates 3 residues before the CDR3 end, so the remaining end is supplied by the germline J gene. The chain links TRBV7-2 to TRBJ2-7, with TRBD1 matching 7 bases. The CDR3 is made up of 13 amino acids. In germline, CDR1 is SGHTA, CDR2 FQGNSA. After removal of 10 bases from V and 0 bases from J, the junction contained 6 bases not matched to a gene. This chain's CDR3 is CAIVTGLSYEQYF. The CDR3 bases that were read are TGTGCCATCGTGACAGGGCTCTCCTACGAG.